This TCR beta chain came from a study of monozygotic twins with inflammatory bowel disease. Study-level results: A reduction in TCRbeta diversity (inverse Simpson) was seen in IBD patients relative to healthy co-twins. Repertoire similarity did not differ between concordant and discordant twins, perhaps due to limited power.

A note on this clonotype: Its matching antigen is unknown.

Germline assignment: CDR1 KGHDR and CDR2 SFDVKD. This CDR3 is built from 17 residues. TCRdb reprocessed the 5' RACE reads and stores each CDR3 protein as one record, lacking DNA. The sample table includes fewer than 110,000 distinct CDR3 sequences. The sample taken for sequencing was blood. The chain employs TRBV24-1 and TRBJ1-5. The sequence was collected from a human donor with ulcerative colitis or Crohn's disease, or a healthy co-twin of an affected twin (not recorded which). CDR3 sequence reads: CATSDSSRAGSNQPQHF.